The source of this TCR beta chain is a study of cytomegalovirus exposure and HLA in healthy donors. Study-wide background: Genetic ancestry analysis placed around 76% of the 400 or so donors that were genotyped in the Caucasian-associated cluster. Notes on the study in general: In a later analysis, 15,000 to 20,000 TCR beta sequences were associated with HLA alleles at 0.05 false discovery rate. Investigators reported 164 TCR beta chains as tied to cytomegalovirus.

Primers for the PCR totalled 60 Vbeta and 13 Jbeta. The protocol was immunoSEQ multiplex PCR, while the TCRdb copy is restricted to in-frame clones and leaves out a portion. The sample has fewer than 150,000 clones, 70% to 75% seen once. The donors were healthy bone marrow donors. The CDR3 totals 16 residues. CDR1 SGHVS and CDR2 FQNEAQ come from the germline V gene. Trimming took off 5 bases at V and 0 bases at J, with 15 bases between the two ends. The table lists this clone with a few counts. Its antigen is still unknown. The clonotype originates from a human donor in good health. The sample consisted of PBMCs. This chain links TRBV7-8 with TRBJ2-3; TRBD2 is a possible D gene (5 bases). DNA of the CDR3: TGTGCCAGCAGCGAGCTAGGAGCGGCTAGCACAGATACGCAGTATTTT. This encodes CASSELGAASTDTQYF.